Each of the 20 T cell receptor beta chains below was sequenced from the same sample in a study of cytomegalovirus exposure and HLA in healthy donors. The PCR had 60 Vbeta and 13 Jbeta primers. Sequenced by immunoSEQ multiplex PCR; TCRdb stores in-frame clones only, minus some. The data contain approximately 92,000 clones, roughly 71% of them seen just once; the ten biggest clones take up approximately 2.9%. Sequences were obtained from PBMCs. The receptors shown here come from a man aged 45-60 years in good health and CMV-seronegative.

The genes are TRBV5-1 and TRBJ1-2, with TRBD1 identical over 7 bases. There are 14 residues in the CDR3. Germline CDR1 is SGHRS and CDR2 is YFSETQ. The V gene end was trimmed by 0 bases and the J gene end by 4 bases; junction bases not matched to a gene: 3. CDR3 bases: TGCGCCAGCAGCTTGGATACAGGGGCCTATGGCTACACCTTC. This codes for CASSLDTGAYGYTF.

V gene TRBV6-5 combines with J gene TRBJ1-5, with D possibly TRBD1 on 6 matching bases. The CDR3 covers 15 residues. From germline, CDR1 is MNHEY and CDR2 SVGAGI. V was trimmed by 0 bases and J by 5 bases, leaving 11 bases between them. CDR3 bases: TGTGCCAGCAGTTACTCCAACAGGGTCGATCAGCCCCAGCATTTT. Translated, it gives CASSYSNRVDQPQHF.

This chain uses TRBV18 with TRBJ2-7; D possibly corresponds to TRBD1 (6 bases). The length of the CDR3 is 15 residues. V shed 6 bases and J shed 3 bases, with 18 bases lying between them. CDR1 KGHSH and CDR2 LQKENI come from the germline V gene. As DNA, the CDR3 is TGTGCCAGCTCGTCACAAACAGGGTCTCTCTACGAGCAGTACTTC. It yields the protein CASSSQTGSLYEQYF.

The sample holds one count of this clone. V usage is TRBV6-5 and J usage is TRBJ2-1, with 11 bases aligning to TRBD2. The CDR3 is made up of 15 amino acids. Germline assignment: CDR1 MNHEY and CDR2 SVGAGI. J gave up 0 bases and V 7 bases, and 2 bases lay outside the gene matches. The CDR3 here is CASNSGGDSYNEQFF. CDR3 nucleotide sequence: TGTGCCAGCAATAGCGGGGGGGACTCCTACAATGAGCAGTTCTTC.

This chain connects TRBV6-1 to TRBJ1-2; D gene unclear. Germline V gene lookup returns CDR1 MNHNS and CDR2 SASEGT. V lost 5 bases and J 4 bases, leaving 5 bases between the germline ends. The CDR3 runs to 11 residues. The DNA for the CDR3 is TGTGCCAGCAGTCAACTCTATGGCTACACCTTC. Translated, it gives CASSQLYGYTF.

The chain has TRBV19 and TRBJ1-2; D perhaps matches TRBD1 (6 bases). CDR3 length: 14 amino acids. Germline V gene lookup returns CDR1 LNHDA and CDR2 SQIVND (reference sequence). Trimming took off 4 bases at V and 8 bases at J, with 17 bases between the two ends. The CDR3 DNA is TGTGCCAGTAGTACCACTACAGGGTTCCCCGGCTACACCTTC. The encoded protein is CASSTTTGFPGYTF. Combining the CDR3 with reference TRBV19 and TRBJ1-2 gives the whole variable domain DGGITQSPKYLFRKEGQNVTLSCEQNLNHDAMYWYRQDPGQGLRLIYYSQIVNDFQKGDIAEGYSVSREKKESFPLTVTSAQKNPTAFYLCASSTTTGFPGYTFGSGTRLTVV.

This chain connects TRBV5-4 to TRBJ1-1; possibly TRBD1 for D (6 bases). The CDR3 is made up of 15 amino acids. V shed 6 bases and J shed 5 bases, with 20 bases lying between them. CDR1 is SGHNT and CDR2 is YYREEE in the germline V gene (reference sequence). This CDR3 is CASKRGQWEETEAFF. In DNA, the CDR3 is TGTGCCAGCAAAAGAGGACAGTGGGAAGAAACTGAAGCTTTCTTT.

This clone came up a few times. The chain joins TRBV9 to TRBJ2-1, with a possible D match to TRBD2 (5 bases). Germline V gives CDR1 SGDLS, CDR2 YYNGEE. The CDR3 has 15 amino acids. The V and J ends lost 0 bases and 8 bases respectively, with 15 bases between them. CDR3 sequence reads: CASSVATGSGDEQFF. CDR3 coding DNA: TGTGCCAGCAGCGTAGCTACGGGATCAGGCGATGAGCAGTTCTTC.

This clone appeared a few times. V usage is TRBV7-9 and J usage is TRBJ2-7; TRBD2 is a possible D gene (6 bases). Germline lookup yields CDR1 SEHNR and CDR2 FQNEAQ (reference sequence). The CDR3 length is 15 residues. V was trimmed by 3 bases and J by 7 bases, leaving 19 bases between them. The CDR3 region has the DNA TGTGCCAGCAGCTTGGGAAGTGGTGCCGCGGGGGAGCAGTACGTC. This gives the protein CASSLGSGAAGEQYV.

CDR3 bases: TGTGCCAGCAGCTTGGCTCATCACAGGGGGCCAAATGAAAAACTGTTTTTT. Protein: CASSLAHHRGPNEKLFF. The chain has TRBV5-6 and TRBJ1-4; 9 bases align to TRBD1. Germline loops: CDR1 SGHDT, CDR2 YYEEEE. After removal of 0 bases from V and 5 bases from J, the junction contained 8 bases not matched to a gene. The CDR3 is made up of 17 amino acids. Filled out from reference TRBV5-6 and TRBJ1-4, the complete variable domain reads DAGVTQSPTHLIKTRGQQVTLRCSPKSGHDTVSWYQQALGQGPQFIFQYYEEEERQRGNFPDRFSGHQFPNYSSELNVNALLLGDSALYLCASSLAHHRGPNEKLFFGSGTQLSVL.

The rearrangement uses TRBV14 and TRBJ2-5; 8 nucleotides agree with TRBD2. Looked up from germline, CDR1 is SGHDN and CDR2 is FVKESK. V shed 1 base and J 5 bases; nucleotides not matched to a gene: 9. The CDR3 is made up of 16 amino acids. CDR3 nucleotide sequence: TGTGCCAGCAGCCAAGTTGCCGGGACTAGAGGGGAGACCCAGTACTTC. Translated, it gives CASSQVAGTRGETQYF. Supplemented by reference TRBV14 and TRBJ2-5, the full variable domain reads EAGVTQFPSHSVIEKGQTVTLRCDPISGHDNLYWYRRVMGKEIKFLLHFVKESKQDESGMPNNRFLAERTGGTYSTLKVQPAELEDSGVYFCASSQVAGTRGETQYFGPGTRLLVL.

The rearrangement uses TRBV4-2 and TRBJ1-1; 7 bases agree with TRBD1. This CDR3 contains 14 residues. In germline, CDR1 is LGHNA, CDR2 YNFKEQ. V lost 5 bases to trimming and J lost 4 bases; unmatched junction nucleotides: 7. The CDR3 DNA is TGTGCCAGCAGCACTGACAGGGTGGGCACTGAAGCTTTCTTT. It specifies CASSTDRVGTEAFF.

The rearrangement joins TRBV9 to TRBJ2-3, with D possibly matching TRBD2 (5 bases). The CDR3 is 13 amino acids. Germline loops: CDR1 SGDLS, CDR2 YYNGEE. Trimming stripped 7 bases from V and 4 bases from J, with 13 bases between. The DNA for the CDR3 is TGTGCCAGCGGGCTAGCTCGGGCAGATACGCAGTATTTT. Translating it yields CASGLARADTQYF.

The chain links TRBV19 to TRBJ1-3; no clear D gene. From germline, CDR1 is LNHDA and CDR2 SQIVND (reference sequence). This CDR3 region has 15 residues. V lost 5 bases to trimming and J lost 0 bases, with 11 bases between them. CDR3 sequence: CASSQLRVSGNTIYF. CDR3 coding DNA: TGTGCCAGTAGTCAGTTACGGGTCTCTGGAAACACCATATATTTT.

The rearrangement links TRBV19 to TRBJ2-5, with D perhaps TRBD1 (5 bases). The CDR3 runs to 14 residues. The V end was cut by 5 bases, the J end by 5 bases, with 15 bases between. The V gene's germline CDR1 is LNHDA and CDR2 SQIVND (reference sequence). CDR3 sequence: CASSADTTGETQYF. Here the CDR3 DNA reads TGTGCCAGTAGTGCGGACACGACTGGGGAGACCCAGTACTTC.

This chain links TRBV9 with TRBJ2-7; 8 nucleotides align to TRBD1. V trimming: 2 bases; J trimming: 3 bases; junction bases outside the gene matches: 7. CDR1 and CDR2 from the germline V gene are SGDLS and YYNGEE. This CDR3 is built from 15 residues. CDR3 nucleotides: TGTGCCAGCAGCGTCGGACAGGGTGTAGGCTACGAGCAGTACTTC. This gives the protein CASSVGQGVGYEQYF.

The chain is built from TRBV7-9 and TRBJ2-1; D is uncertain. Trimming stripped 5 bases from V and 5 bases from J, with 7 bases between. The CDR3 runs to 12 residues. Germline V gives CDR1 SEHNR, CDR2 FQNEAQ (reference sequence). Here the CDR3 reads CASSPRDNEQFF. The CDR3 nucleotides read TGTGCCAGCAGCCCTCGGGACAATGAGCAGTTCTTC.

CDR3 DNA: TGTGCCAGCAGCCGGACAGGGCTGGATGGGAGCAATCAGCCCCAGCATTTT. It codes for CASSRTGLDGSNQPQHF. This sequence joins TRBV7-9 and TRBJ1-5; TRBD1 matches 8 bases. CDR1 is SEHNR, CDR2 FQNEAQ, per germline (reference sequence). Trimming at V came to 5 bases and at J to 1 base, leaving 10 bases not matched to a gene. This CDR3 is built from 17 residues.

This chain uses TRBV9 with TRBJ2-5, with no clear D. V dropped 4 bases and J dropped 1 base, with 11 bases sitting between them. CDR1 SGDLS and CDR2 YYNGEE come from the germline V gene. The length of the CDR3 is 14 residues. This CDR3 is CASSSLGTQETQYF. In nucleotides, the CDR3 is TGTGCCAGCAGCAGCCTAGGAACCCAAGAGACCCAGTACTTC.

The CDR3 DNA follows: TGTGCCAGCAGTGAAGGGCAGGGAGGCGGGGAGCTGTTTTTT. This gives the protein CASSEGQGGGELFF. This chain uses TRBV6-1 with TRBJ2-2, with a weak D call TRBD2 (6 bases). The CDR3 runs 14 residues. Between the trimmed V and J ends, which lost 1 base and 7 bases, there was a span of 10 bases. The germline V gene encodes CDR1 MNHNS and CDR2 SASEGT.